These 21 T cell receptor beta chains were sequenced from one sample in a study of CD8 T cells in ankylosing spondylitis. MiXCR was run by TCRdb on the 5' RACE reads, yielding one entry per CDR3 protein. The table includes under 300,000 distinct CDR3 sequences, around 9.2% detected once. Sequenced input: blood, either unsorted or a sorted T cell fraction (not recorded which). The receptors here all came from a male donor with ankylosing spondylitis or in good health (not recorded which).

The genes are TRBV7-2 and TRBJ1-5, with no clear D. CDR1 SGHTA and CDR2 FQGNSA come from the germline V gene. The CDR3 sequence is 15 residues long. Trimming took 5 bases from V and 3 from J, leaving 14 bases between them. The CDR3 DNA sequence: TGTGCCAGCAGCCCCGGGCCGGACTTCAATCAGCCCCAGCATTTT. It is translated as CASSPGPDFNQPQHF.

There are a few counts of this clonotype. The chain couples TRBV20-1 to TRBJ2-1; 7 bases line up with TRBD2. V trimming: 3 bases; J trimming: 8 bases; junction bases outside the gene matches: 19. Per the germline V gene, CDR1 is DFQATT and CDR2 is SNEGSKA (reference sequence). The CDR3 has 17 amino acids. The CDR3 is CSASRASGEGSRDEQFF. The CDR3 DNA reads TGCAGTGCTAGCAGGGCTAGCGGAGAGGGGTCTCGTGATGAGCAGTTCTTC.

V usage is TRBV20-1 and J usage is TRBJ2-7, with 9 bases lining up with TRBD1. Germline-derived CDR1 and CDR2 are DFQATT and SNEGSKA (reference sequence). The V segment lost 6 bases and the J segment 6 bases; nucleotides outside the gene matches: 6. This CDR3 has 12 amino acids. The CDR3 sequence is CSASQGAGEQYF. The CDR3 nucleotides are TGCAGTGCCTCACAGGGGGCAGGCGAGCAGTACTTC.

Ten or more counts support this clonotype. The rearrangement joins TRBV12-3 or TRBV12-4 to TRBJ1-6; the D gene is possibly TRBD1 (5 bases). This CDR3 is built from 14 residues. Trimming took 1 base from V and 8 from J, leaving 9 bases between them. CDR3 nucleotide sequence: TGTGCCAGCAGTTTAGGGGGGGTGTATTCACCCCTCCACTTT. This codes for CASSLGGVYSPLHF.

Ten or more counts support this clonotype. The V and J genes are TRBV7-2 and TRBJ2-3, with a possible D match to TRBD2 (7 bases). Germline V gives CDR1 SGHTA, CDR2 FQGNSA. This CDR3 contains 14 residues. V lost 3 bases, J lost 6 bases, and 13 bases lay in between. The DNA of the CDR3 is TGTGCCAGCAGCTTTCGGGGGGCGGCGGATACGCAGTATTTT. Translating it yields CASSFRGAADTQYF.

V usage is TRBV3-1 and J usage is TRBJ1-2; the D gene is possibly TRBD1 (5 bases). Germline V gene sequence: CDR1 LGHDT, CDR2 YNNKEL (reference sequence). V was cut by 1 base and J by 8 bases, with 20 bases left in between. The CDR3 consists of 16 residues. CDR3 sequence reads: CASSQAGGGRKPGYTF. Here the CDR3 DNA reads TGTGCCAGCAGCCAAGCCGGGGGAGGTCGGAAGCCAGGCTACACCTTC. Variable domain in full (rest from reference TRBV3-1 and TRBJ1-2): DTAVSQTPKYLVTQMGNDKSIKCEQNLGHDTMYWYKQDSKKFLKIMFSYNNKELIINETVPNRFSPKSPDKAHLNLHINSLELGDSAVYFCASSQAGGGRKPGYTFGSGTRLTVV.

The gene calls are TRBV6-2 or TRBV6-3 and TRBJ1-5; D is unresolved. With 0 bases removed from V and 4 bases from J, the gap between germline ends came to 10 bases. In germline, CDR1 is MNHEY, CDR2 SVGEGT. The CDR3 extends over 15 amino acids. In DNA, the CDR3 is TGTGCCAGCAGTTACTCGCGGAGAGGGAATCAGCCCCAGCATTTT. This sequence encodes CASSYSRRGNQPQHF.

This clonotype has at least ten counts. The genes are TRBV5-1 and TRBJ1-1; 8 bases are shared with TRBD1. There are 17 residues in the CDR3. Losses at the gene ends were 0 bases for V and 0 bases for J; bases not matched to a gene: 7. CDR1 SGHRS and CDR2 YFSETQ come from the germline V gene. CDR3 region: CASSLAVSGGVNTEAFF. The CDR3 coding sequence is TGCGCCAGCAGCTTGGCCGTGTCAGGGGGCGTGAACACTGAAGCTTTCTTT.

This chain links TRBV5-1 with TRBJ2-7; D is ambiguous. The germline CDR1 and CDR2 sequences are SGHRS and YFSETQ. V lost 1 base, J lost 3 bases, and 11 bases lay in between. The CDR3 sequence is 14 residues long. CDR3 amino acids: CASSLSRQLYEQYF. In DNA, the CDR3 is TGCGCCAGCAGCTTGTCCAGACAACTCTACGAGCAGTACTTC.

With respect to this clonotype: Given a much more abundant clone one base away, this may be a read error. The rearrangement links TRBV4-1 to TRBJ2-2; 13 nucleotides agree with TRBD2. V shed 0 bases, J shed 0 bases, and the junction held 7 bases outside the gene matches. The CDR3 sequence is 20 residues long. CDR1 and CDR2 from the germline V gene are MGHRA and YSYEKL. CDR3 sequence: CASSQEGRLAGGPNTGELFF. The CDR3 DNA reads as TGCGCCAGCAGCCAAGAAGGAAGACTAGCGGGAGGACCGAACACCGGGGAGCTGTTTTTT.

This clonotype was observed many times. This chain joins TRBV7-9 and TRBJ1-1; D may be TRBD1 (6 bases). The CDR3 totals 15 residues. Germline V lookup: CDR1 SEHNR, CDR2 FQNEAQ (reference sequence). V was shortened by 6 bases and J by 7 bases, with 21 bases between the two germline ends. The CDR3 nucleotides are TGTGCCAGCAGTCGCCCTCCGGGGACAAAGGGTGAAGCTTTCTTT. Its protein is CASSRPPGTKGEAFF.

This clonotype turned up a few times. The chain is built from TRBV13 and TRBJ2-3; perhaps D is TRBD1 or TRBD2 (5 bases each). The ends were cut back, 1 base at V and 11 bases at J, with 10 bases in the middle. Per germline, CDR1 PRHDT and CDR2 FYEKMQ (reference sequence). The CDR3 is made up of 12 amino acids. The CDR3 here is CASSLEPGRQYF. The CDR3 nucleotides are TGTGCCAGCAGCTTAGAACCAGGGAGGCAGTATTTT.

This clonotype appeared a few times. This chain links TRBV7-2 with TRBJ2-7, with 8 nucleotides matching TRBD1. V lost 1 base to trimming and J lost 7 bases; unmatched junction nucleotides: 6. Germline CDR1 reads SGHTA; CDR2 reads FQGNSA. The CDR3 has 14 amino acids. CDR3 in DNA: TGTGCCAGCAGCTTAGGGACAGGGACGGCGGAGCAGTACTTC. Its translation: CASSLGTGTAEQYF.

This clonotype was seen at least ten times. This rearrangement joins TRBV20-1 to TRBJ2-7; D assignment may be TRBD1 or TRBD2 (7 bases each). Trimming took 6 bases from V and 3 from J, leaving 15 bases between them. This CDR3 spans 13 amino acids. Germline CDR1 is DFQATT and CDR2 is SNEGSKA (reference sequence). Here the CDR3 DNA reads TGCAGTGCGCACAGGGGAGGGCTCTACGAGCAGTACTTC. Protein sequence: CSAHRGGLYEQYF.

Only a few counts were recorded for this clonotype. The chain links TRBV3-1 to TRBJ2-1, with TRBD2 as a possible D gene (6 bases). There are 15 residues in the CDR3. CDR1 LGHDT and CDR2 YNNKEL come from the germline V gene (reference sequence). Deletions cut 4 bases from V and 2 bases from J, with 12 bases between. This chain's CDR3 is CASSPYSGAYNEQFF. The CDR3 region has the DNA TGTGCCAGCAGCCCCTATAGCGGAGCCTACAATGAGCAGTTCTTC.

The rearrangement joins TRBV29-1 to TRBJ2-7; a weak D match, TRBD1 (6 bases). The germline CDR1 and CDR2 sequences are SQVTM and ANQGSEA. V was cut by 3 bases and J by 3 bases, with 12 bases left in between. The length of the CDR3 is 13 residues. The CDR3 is CSVDNKGGYEQYF. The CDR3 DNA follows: TGCAGCGTTGATAATAAAGGGGGCTACGAGCAGTACTTC.

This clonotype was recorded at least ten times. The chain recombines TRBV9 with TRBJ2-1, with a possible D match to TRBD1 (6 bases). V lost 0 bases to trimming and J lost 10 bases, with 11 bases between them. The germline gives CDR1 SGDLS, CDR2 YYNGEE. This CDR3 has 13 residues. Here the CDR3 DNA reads TGTGCCAGCAGCGTAGGGTCAGGGGCAGAGCAGTTCTTC. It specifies CASSVGSGAEQFF.

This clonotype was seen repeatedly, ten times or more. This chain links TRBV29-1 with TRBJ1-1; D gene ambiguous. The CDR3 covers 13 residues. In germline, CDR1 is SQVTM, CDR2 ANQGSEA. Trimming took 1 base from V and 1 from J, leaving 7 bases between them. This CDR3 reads CSVEGRQNTEAFF. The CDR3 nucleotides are TGCAGCGTTGAAGGGCGACAGAACACTGAAGCTTTCTTT.

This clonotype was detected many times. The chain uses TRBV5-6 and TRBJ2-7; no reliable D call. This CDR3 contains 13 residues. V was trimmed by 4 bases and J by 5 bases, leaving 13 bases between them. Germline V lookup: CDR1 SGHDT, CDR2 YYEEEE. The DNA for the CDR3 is TGTGCCAGCAGCCCCCTCGGATTGAACGAGCAGTACTTC. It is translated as CASSPLGLNEQYF.

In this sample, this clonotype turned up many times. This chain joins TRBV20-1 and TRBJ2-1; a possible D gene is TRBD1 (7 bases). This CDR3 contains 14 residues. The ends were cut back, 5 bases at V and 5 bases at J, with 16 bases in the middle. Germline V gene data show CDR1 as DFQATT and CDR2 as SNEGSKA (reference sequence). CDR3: CSAAGTDSNNEQFF. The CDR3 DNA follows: TGCAGTGCTGCGGGGACAGACTCTAACAATGAGCAGTTCTTC.

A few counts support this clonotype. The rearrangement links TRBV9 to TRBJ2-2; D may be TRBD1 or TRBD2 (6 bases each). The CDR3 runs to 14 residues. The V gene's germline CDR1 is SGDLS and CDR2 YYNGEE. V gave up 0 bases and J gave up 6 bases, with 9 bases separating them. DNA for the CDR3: TGTGCCAGCAGCGTAGGGAGGGGGTCCGGGGAGCTGTTTTTT. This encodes CASSVGRGSGELFF.